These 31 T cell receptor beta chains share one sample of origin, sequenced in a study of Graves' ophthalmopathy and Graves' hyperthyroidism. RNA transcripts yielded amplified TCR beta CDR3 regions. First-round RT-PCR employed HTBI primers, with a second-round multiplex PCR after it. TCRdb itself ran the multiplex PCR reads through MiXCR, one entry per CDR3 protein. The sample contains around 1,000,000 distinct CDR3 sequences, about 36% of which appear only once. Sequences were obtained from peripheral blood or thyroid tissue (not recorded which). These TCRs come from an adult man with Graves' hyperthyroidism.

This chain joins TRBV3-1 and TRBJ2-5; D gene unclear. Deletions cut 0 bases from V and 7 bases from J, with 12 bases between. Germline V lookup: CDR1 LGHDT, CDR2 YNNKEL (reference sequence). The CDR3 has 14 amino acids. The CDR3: CASSQDGAWRTQYF. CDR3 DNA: TGTGCCAGCAGCCAAGACGGAGCGTGGCGGACCCAGTACTTC.

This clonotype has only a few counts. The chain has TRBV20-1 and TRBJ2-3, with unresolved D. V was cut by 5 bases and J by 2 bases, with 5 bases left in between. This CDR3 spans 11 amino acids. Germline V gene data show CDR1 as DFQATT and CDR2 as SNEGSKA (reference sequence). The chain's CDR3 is CSAQATDTQYF. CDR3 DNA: TGCAGTGCTCAGGCCACAGATACGCAGTATTTT.

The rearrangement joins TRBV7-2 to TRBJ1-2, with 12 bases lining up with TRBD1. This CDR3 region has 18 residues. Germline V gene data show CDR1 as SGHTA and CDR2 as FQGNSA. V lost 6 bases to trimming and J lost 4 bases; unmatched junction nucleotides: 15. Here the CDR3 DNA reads TGTGCCAGCAGACCACCGACGGGACAGGGGGCTGGTGGCTATGGCTACACCTTC. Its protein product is CASRPPTGQGAGGYGYTF.

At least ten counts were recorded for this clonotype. The CDR3 sequence is CASSLQGLAGIYEQYF. In DNA form, the CDR3 reads TGTGCCAGCAGCTTACAGGGACTAGCGGGAATCTACGAGCAGTACTTC. The chain joins TRBV7-8 to TRBJ2-7, with TRBD2 matching over 13 bases. The trim removed 2 bases at V and 3 bases at J, leaving 4 bases unmatched. This CDR3 comprises 16 residues. Per germline, CDR1 SGHVS and CDR2 FQNEAQ.

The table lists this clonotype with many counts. The CDR3 DNA follows: TGTGCCAGCAGCGAGGGGAAGGGCGGCCGTGAAGCTTTCTTT. The encoded protein is CASSEGKGGREAFF. The chain employs TRBV6-1 and TRBJ1-1; D is possibly TRBD1 (5 bases). Germline assignment: CDR1 MNHNS and CDR2 SASEGT. The V and J ends lost 6 bases and 7 bases respectively, with 18 bases between them. The CDR3 has 14 amino acids.

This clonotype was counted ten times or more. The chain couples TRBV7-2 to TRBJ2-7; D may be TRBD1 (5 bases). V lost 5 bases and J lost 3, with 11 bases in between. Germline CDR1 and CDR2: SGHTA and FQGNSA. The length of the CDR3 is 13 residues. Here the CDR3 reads CASSNTQGYEQYF. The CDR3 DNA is TGTGCCAGCAGCAACACCCAGGGCTACGAGCAGTACTTC.

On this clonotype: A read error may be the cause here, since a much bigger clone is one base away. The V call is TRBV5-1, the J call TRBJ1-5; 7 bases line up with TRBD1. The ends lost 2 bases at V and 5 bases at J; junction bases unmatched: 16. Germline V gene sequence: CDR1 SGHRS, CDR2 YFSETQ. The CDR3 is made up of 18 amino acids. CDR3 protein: CASSFSSPDRVIDQPQHF. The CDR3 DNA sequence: TGCGCCAGCAGCTTTTCCTCTCCTGACAGGGTGATCGATCAGCCCCAGCATTTT.

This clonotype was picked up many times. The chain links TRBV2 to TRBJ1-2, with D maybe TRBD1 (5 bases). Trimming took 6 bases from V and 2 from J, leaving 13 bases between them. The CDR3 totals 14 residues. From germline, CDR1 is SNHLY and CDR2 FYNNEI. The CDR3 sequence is CASRERAGNYGYTF. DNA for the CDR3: TGTGCCAGCAGGGAGAGGGCAGGGAACTATGGCTACACCTTC.

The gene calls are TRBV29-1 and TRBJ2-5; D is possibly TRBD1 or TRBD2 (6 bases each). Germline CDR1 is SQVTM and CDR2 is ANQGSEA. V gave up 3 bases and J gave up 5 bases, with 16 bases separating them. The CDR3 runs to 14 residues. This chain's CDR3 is CSVEADGGRETQYF. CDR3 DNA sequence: TGCAGCGTTGAGGCGGACGGGGGCCGCGAGACCCAGTACTTC. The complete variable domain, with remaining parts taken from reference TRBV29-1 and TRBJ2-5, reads SAVISQKPSRDICQRGTSLTIQCQVDSQVTMMFWYRQQPGQSLTLIATANQGSEATYESGFVIDKFPISRPNLTFSTLTVSNMSPEDSSIYLCSVEADGGRETQYFGPGTRLLVL.

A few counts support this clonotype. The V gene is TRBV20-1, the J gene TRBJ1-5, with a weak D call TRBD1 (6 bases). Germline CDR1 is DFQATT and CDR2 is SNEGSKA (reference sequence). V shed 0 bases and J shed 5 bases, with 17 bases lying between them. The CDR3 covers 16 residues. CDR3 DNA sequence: TGCAGTGCTAGAGATTCGACAGGATCACCCCATCAGCCCCAGCATTTT. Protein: CSARDSTGSPHQPQHF.

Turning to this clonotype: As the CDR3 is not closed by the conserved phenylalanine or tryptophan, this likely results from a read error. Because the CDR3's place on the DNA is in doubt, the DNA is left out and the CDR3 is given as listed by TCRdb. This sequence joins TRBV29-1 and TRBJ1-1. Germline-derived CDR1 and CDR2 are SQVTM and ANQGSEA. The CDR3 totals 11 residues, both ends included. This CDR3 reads CSVDSGRGTNY.

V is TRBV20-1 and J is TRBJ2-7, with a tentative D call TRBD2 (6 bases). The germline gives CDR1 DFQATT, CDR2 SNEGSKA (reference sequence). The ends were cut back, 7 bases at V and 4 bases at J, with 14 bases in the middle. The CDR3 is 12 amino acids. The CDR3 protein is CSGPGEVYEQYF. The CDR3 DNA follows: TGCAGTGGGCCGGGAGAGGTTTACGAGCAGTACTTC.

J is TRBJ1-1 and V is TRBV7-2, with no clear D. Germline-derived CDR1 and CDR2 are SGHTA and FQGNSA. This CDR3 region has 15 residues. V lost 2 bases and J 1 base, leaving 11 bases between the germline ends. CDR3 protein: CASSLNPMGNTEAFF. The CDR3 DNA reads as TGTGCCAGCAGCTTAAACCCGATGGGGAACACTGAAGCTTTCTTT.

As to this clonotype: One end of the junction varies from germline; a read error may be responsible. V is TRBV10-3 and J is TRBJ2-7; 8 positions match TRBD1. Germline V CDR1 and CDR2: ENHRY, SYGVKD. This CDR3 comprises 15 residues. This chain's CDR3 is CASSYGGTGIYEQYF. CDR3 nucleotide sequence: TGTGCCAGCAGTTACGGCGGGACAGGTATCTACGAGCAGTACTTC.

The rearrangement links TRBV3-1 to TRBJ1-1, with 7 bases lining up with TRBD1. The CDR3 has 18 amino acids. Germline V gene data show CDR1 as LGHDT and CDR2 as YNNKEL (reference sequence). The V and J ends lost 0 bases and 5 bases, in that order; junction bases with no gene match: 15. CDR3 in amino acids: CASSQDVGAGGRWTEAFF. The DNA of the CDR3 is TGTGCCAGCAGCCAAGATGTAGGTGCAGGGGGGCGATGGACTGAAGCTTTCTTT.

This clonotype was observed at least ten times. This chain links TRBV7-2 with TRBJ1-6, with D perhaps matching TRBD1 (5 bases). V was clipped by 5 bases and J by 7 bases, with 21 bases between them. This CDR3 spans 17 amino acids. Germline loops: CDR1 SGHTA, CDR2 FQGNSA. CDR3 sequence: CASSMRLRGLLNSPLHF. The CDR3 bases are TGTGCCAGCAGCATGCGCCTCCGGGGACTCCTAAATTCACCCCTCCACTTT.

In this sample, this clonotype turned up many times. The CDR3 loop is CASRQGLGSPLHF. Written as DNA, the CDR3 is TGTGCCAGCAGGCAGGGGTTGGGATCACCCCTCCACTTT. This sequence joins TRBV12-3 or TRBV12-4 and TRBJ1-6, with D possibly matching TRBD1 (6 bases). V was shortened by 6 bases and J by 10 bases, with 13 bases between the two germline ends. The CDR3 consists of 13 residues.

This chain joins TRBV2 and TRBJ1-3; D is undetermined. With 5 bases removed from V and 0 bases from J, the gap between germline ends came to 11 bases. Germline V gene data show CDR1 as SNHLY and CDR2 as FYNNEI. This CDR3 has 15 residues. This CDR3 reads CASSLNLNSGNTIYF. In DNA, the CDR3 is TGTGCCAGCAGTTTAAATCTCAACTCTGGAAACACCATATATTTT.

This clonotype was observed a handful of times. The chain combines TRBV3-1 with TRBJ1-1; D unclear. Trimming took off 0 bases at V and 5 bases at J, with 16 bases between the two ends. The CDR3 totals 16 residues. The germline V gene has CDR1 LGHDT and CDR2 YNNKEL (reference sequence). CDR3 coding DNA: TGTGCCAGCAGCCAAGAACGATTGGGCCCAATTACTGAAGCTTTCTTT. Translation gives CASSQERLGPITEAFF.

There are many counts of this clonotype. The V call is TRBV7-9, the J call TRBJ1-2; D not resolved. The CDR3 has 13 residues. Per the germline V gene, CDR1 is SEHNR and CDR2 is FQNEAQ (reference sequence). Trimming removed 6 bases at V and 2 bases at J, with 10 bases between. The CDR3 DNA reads TGTGCCAGCAGTCAGGCGCAGAACTATGGCTACACCTTC. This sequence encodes CASSQAQNYGYTF.

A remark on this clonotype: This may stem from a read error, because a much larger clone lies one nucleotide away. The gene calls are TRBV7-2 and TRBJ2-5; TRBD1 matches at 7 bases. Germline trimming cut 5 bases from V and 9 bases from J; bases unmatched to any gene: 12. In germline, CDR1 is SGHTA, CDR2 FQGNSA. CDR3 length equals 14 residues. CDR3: CASSTGEGRAAQYF. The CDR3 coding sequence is TGTGCCAGCAGCACAGGGGAAGGCCGGGCGGCCCAGTACTTC. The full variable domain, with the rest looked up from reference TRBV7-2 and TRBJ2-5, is GAGVSQSPSNKVTEKGKDVELRCDPISGHTALYWYRQSLGQGLEFLIYFQGNSAPDKSGLPSDRFSAERTGGSVSTLTIQRTQQEDSAVYLCASSTGEGRAAQYFGPGTRLLVL.

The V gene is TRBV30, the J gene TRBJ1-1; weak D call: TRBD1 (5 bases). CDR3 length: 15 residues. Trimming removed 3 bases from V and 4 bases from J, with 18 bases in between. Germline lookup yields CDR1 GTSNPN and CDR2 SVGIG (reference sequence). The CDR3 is CAWRHRRRVSTEAFF. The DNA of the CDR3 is TGTGCCTGGAGACACAGGCGCAGGGTCTCCACTGAAGCTTTCTTT.

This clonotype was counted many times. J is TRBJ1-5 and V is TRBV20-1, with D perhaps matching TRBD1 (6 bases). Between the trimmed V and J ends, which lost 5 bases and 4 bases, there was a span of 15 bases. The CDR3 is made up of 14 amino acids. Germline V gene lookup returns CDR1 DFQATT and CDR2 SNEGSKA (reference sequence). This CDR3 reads CSALDRRTNQPQHF. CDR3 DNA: TGCAGTGCTTTAGACAGGCGGACAAATCAGCCCCAGCATTTT.

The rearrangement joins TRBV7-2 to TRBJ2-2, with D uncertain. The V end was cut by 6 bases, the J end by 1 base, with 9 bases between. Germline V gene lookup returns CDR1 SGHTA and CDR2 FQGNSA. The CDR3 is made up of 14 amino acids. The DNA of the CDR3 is TGTGCCAGCAGGATTCTTTTGAACACCGGGGAGCTGTTTTTT. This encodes CASRILLNTGELFF.

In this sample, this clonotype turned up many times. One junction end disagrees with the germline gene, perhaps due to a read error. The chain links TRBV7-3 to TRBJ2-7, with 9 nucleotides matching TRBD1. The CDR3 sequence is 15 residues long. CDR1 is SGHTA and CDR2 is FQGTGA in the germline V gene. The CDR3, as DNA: TGTGCCAGCAGCTTCGGACAGGGGCTCTCCCACGAGCAGTACTTC. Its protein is CASSFGQGLSHEQYF.

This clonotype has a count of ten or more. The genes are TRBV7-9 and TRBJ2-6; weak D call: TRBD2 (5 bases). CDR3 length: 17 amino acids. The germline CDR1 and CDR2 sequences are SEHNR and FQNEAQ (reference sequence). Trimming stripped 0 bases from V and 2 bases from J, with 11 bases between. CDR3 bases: TGTGCCAGCAGCTTAGCCCCTAAGGGAGCTGGGGCCAACGTCCTGACTTTC. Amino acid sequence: CASSLAPKGAGANVLTF.

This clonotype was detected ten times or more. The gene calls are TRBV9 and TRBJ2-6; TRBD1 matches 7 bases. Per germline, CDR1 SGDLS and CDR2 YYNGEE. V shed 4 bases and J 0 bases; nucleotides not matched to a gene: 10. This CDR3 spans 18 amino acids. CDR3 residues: CASSISGTDFSGANVLTF. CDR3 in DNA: TGTGCCAGCAGCATCTCCGGGACAGACTTCTCTGGGGCCAACGTCCTGACTTTC. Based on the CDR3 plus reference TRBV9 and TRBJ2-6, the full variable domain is DSGVTQTPKHLITATGQRVTLRCSPRSGDLSVYWYQQSLDQGLQFLIQYYNGEERAKGNILERFSAQQFPDLHSELNLSSLELGDSALYFCASSISGTDFSGANVLTFGAGSRLTVL.

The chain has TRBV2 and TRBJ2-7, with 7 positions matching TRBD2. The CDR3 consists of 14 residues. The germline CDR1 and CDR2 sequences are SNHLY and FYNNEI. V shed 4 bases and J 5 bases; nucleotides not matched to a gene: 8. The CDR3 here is CASSVTSGVDEQYF. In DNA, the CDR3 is TGTGCCAGCAGTGTAACAAGCGGGGTCGACGAGCAGTACTTC.

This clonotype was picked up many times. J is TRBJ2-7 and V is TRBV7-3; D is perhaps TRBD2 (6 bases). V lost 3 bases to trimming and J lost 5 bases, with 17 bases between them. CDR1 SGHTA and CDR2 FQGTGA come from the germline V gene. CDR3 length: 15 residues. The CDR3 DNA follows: TGTGCCAGCAGCTTGGTGGGAGGCCCCATCGACGAGCAGTACTTC. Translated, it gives CASSLVGGPIDEQYF.

CDR3 nucleotide sequence: TGTGCCAGCAGTTGGACCGGGACAGGGGGCCGCGAGCAGTACTTC. Amino acid sequence: CASSWTGTGGREQYF. V and J are TRBV6-5 and TRBJ2-7, with 12 bases fitting TRBD1. The CDR3 loop spans 15 amino acids. Germline V gene lookup returns CDR1 MNHEY and CDR2 SVGAGI. Unmatched junction bases numbered 7, after V lost 4 bases and J lost 6 bases.

In nucleotides, the CDR3 is TGTGCCAGCAGTAGACTGCCACAAGAGACCCAGTACTTC. Protein: CASSRLPQETQYF. V gene TRBV6-4 combines with J gene TRBJ2-5; D is undetermined. This CDR3 region has 13 residues. Germline V gene data show CDR1 as MRHNA and CDR2 as SNTAGT. The V end lost 5 bases, the J end lost 2 bases, and 9 bases lay between the germline ends.